The 29 T cell receptor beta chains presented below share a single source sample, sequenced in a study of tumor-infiltrating lymphocytes in primary liver carcinoma. Unsorted whole blood supplied the RNA, and germline DNA was extracted too. Reverse transcription of around 0.45 ug total RNA with a constant-region primer produced TCR beta cDNA. Three nested multiplex PCR rounds of slightly modified ARM-PCR generated TCR beta libraries. With TRBV1-TRBV30 forward primers and a C-beta reverse primer, the first two PCR rounds were run for 10 to 11 cycles each. TCRdb independently ran MiXCR on the multiplex PCR reads; one entry per CDR3 protein. The table records about 320,000 distinct CDR3 sequences, less than 75% of them present only once. The source material was peripheral blood. The receptors originated from a man aged 40-55 years with primary liver carcinoma and hepatitis B virus infection.

This clonotype was observed at least ten times. This chain links TRBV6-5 with TRBJ1-2; tentatively, D is TRBD1 (5 bases). The CDR3 spans 14 residues. Germline values: CDR1 MNHEY, CDR2 SVGAGI. Trimming took 5 bases from V and 4 from J, leaving 14 bases between them. CDR3 loop: CASSRSRGAYGYTF. The CDR3 region has the DNA TGTGCCAGCAGTCGGTCGAGGGGTGCCTATGGCTACACCTTC.

Concerning this clonotype itself: One junction end disagrees with the germline gene, perhaps due to a read error. The chain joins TRBV6-1 to TRBJ2-1; 10 bases are a match to TRBD2. CDR1 is MNHNS and CDR2 is SASEGT in the germline V gene. The CDR3 totals 13 residues. The CDR3 here is CASSTLAGVELFF. CDR3 in DNA: TGTGCCAGCAGCACCCTAGCGGGAGTTGAGCTGTTCTTC.

This clonotype was seen repeatedly, ten times or more. This chain connects TRBV4-1 to TRBJ2-7; 9 nucleotides match TRBD1. The CDR3 is made up of 15 amino acids. With 1 base clipped from V and 4 bases from J, the junction kept 5 bases outside the gene matches. Germline V gives CDR1 MGHRA, CDR2 YSYEKL. The CDR3 DNA is TGCGCCAGCAGCCAAGTTACAGGGGGCGAGTACGAGCAGTACTTC. The encoded protein is CASSQVTGGEYEQYF.

To note about this clonotype: A single base separates this from a much larger clone, so it may be a read error. The chain is built from TRBV6-6 and TRBJ2-4; TRBD2 matches at 7 bases. V shed 5 bases and J 13 bases; nucleotides not matched to a gene: 17. The CDR3 sequence is 15 residues long. Germline V lookup: CDR1 MNHNY, CDR2 SVGAGI (reference sequence). Here the CDR3 DNA reads TGTGCCAGCAGTAAAGCCGGGGTTGCGGGAGTAGAGCAGTACTTC. This sequence encodes CASSKAGVAGVEQYF.

In the case of this clonotype: Because the CDR3's place on the DNA is in doubt, the DNA is left out and the CDR3 is given as listed by TCRdb. The J gene is TRBJ1-2, the V gene TRBV4-2. Germline loops: CDR1 LGHNA, CDR2 YNFKEQ. A total of 14 residues make up the CDR3, ends included. Here the CDR3 reads CPSSALDGNYGCTF.

The V and J genes are TRBV29-1 and TRBJ2-7, with D possibly matching TRBD2 (7 bases). Germline V gene data show CDR1 as SQVTM and CDR2 as ANQGSEA. The CDR3 covers 11 residues. The germline V and J ends were trimmed by 5 bases and 12 bases, with 17 bases remaining between them. Here the CDR3 DNA reads TGCAGCGTTACGAAGGGGGGGCAGACGTACTTC. Protein: CSVTKGGQTYF.

About this clonotype: At one of its ends the junction is not consistent with the germline gene, which may arise from a read error. This rearrangement joins TRBV13 to TRBJ2-1, with 7 bases matching TRBD1. The length of the CDR3 is 14 residues. From germline, CDR1 is PRHDT and CDR2 FYEKMQ (reference sequence). For the CDR3, the DNA is TGTGCCAGCAGCATACTGGGACAGTACAATGAGCAGCTCTTC. The encoded protein is CASSILGQYNEQLF.

This clonotype was detected only a few times. V and J are TRBV28 and TRBJ1-5, with D unresolved. Germline V gene sequence: CDR1 MDHEN, CDR2 SYDVKM. Trimming took off 3 bases at V and 6 bases at J, with 12 bases between the two ends. The CDR3 loop spans 14 amino acids. The CDR3, as DNA: TGTGCCAGCAGTTTGTTACGGGAGGCTCAGCCCCAGCATTTT. Translated, it gives CASSLLREAQPQHF.

This rearrangement joins TRBV19 to TRBJ2-1; D may be TRBD2 (6 bases). The CDR3 spans 15 residues. V lost 3 bases, J lost 7 bases, and 16 bases lay in between. Per germline, CDR1 LNHDA and CDR2 SQIVND (reference sequence). CDR3 DNA sequence: TGTGCCAGTAGTATGCCCTCGACTAGGCGTAATGAGCAGTTCTTC. Its translation is CASSMPSTRRNEQFF.

With respect to this clonotype: One end of the junction is discordant with germline, which a read error may explain. The V gene is TRBV7-9, the J gene TRBJ2-5, with 10 bases aligning to TRBD2. This CDR3 is built from 15 residues. Germline CDR1 reads SEHNR; CDR2 reads FQNEAQ (reference sequence). The CDR3 DNA is TGTGCCAGCATCTTACTAGCGGGGCGGATGGAGACCCAGTACTTC. Protein: CASILLAGRMETQYF. Drawing the rest from reference TRBV7-9 and TRBJ2-5, the complete variable domain is DTGVSQNPRHKITKRGQNVTFRCDPISEHNRLYWYRQTLGQGPEFLTYFQNEAQLEKSRLLSDRFSAERPKGSFSTLEIQRTEQGDSAMYLCASILLAGRMETQYFGPGTRLLVL.

The sample holds many counts of this clonotype. The rearrangement joins TRBV11-3 to TRBJ1-1; D gene uncertain. From germline, CDR1 is SGHNT and CDR2 YENEEA. Between the trimmed V and J ends, which lost 9 bases and 3 bases, there was a span of 26 bases. This CDR3 comprises 17 residues. In nucleotides, the CDR3 is TGTGCCAGAAAGCTTAGATTATTGCGTTGGAGATACACTGAAGCTTTCTTT. Translation gives CARKLRLLRWRYTEAFF. The variable domain in full, completed from reference TRBV11-3 and TRBJ1-1, reads EAGVVQSPRYKIIEKKQPVAFWCNPISGHNTLYWYLQNLGQGPELLIRYENEEAVDDSQLPKDRFSAERLKGVDSTLKIQPAELGDSAVYLCARKLRLLRWRYTEAFFGQGTRLTVV.

Concerning this clonotype itself: The junction departs from the called germline gene at one end, perhaps through a read error. The chain couples TRBV6-5 to TRBJ2-3, with TRBD2 matching 8 bases. Germline V gene data show CDR1 as MNHEY and CDR2 as SVGAGI. The CDR3 has 15 amino acids. The DNA of the CDR3 is TGTGCCAGCAGTTACTCAAGCGGGAGCATAGATACGCAGTATTTT. It is translated as CASSYSSGSIDTQYF.

A note on this clonotype: The junction departs from the called germline gene at one end, perhaps through a read error. J is TRBJ1-1 and V is TRBV5-6; D is unclear. The germline gives CDR1 SGHDT, CDR2 YYEEEE. This CDR3 is 15 amino acids long. CDR3: CTSSLGPQFYTETFF. CDR3 bases: TGTACCAGCAGCTTGGGTCCCCAGTTTTACACTGAAACTTTCTTT. The full variable domain, completed using reference TRBV5-6 and TRBJ1-1, is DAGVTQSPTHLIKTRGQQVTLRCSPKSGHDTVSWYQQALGQGPQFIFQYYEEEERQRGNFPDRFSGHQFPNYSSELNVNALLLGDSALYLCTSSLGPQFYTETFFGQGTRLTVV.

A word on this clonotype: The limits of the CDR3 on the DNA are not certain, so only TCRdb's listed CDR3 is given. The chain recombines TRBV11-1 with TRBJ2-2; the table gives TRBD1 as D, unverified against the DNA. The V gene's germline CDR1 is SGHAT and CDR2 FQDESV (reference sequence). The CDR3 length equals 15 residues, ends included. The chain's CDR3 is CASSFGQGAIGELLF.

The chain uses TRBV14 and TRBJ2-5; TRBD2 might be the D (6 bases). The length of the CDR3 is 14 residues. From germline, CDR1 is SGHDN and CDR2 FVKESK. The ends were cut back, 4 bases at V and 0 bases at J, with 9 bases in the middle. Written as DNA, the CDR3 is TGTGCCAGCAGCCTACGGAGGGACCAAGAGACCCAGTACTTC. Residues: CASSLRRDQETQYF.

About this clonotype itself: At one boundary the junction diverges from the germline segment, which might be a read error. The genes are TRBV11-1 and TRBJ2-7, with a weak D call TRBD1 (5 bases). CDR1 and CDR2 from the germline V gene are SGHAT and FQDESV (reference sequence). The CDR3 is 13 amino acids. The chain's CDR3 is CASKGKRSYEQYF. In DNA, the CDR3 is TGTGCCAGTAAGGGGAAGCGATCCTATGAGCAGTACTTC.

This clonotype was counted ten times or more. The DNA of the CDR3 is TGTGCCAGCCCCCGTGAGGGTCCCACAGATACGCAGTATTTT. Translated: CASPREGPTDTQYF. V usage is TRBV6-1 and J usage is TRBJ2-3, with D possibly being TRBD2 (5 bases). V lost 8 bases, J lost 2 bases, and 14 bases lay in between. The CDR3 covers 14 residues. CDR1 and CDR2 (germline): MNHNS, SASEGT.

This chain connects TRBV29-1 to TRBJ2-7; the match to TRBD2 covers 10 bases. CDR3 length: 15 residues. After removal of 6 bases from V and 7 bases from J, the junction contained 15 bases not matched to a gene. Germline CDR1 is SQVTM and CDR2 is ANQGSEA. CDR3 sequence (DNA): TGCAGCGTCGAACTAGCGGGATCCTCCTACAATGAGCAGTACTTC. Its translation is CSVELAGSSYNEQYF.

This clonotype was detected a few times. The chain has TRBV28 and TRBJ2-1, with 14 positions matching TRBD2. The V gene's germline CDR1 is MDHEN and CDR2 SYDVKM. The junction had 8 bases not matched to a gene; V was cut back by 4 bases and J by 3 bases. The CDR3 runs 18 residues. CDR3 sequence: CASSSRLAGGPNYNEQFF. The CDR3 DNA reads as TGTGCCAGCAGTTCCCGACTAGCGGGAGGGCCTAACTACAATGAGCAGTTCTTC.

On this clonotype itself: This likely comes from a read error, as the CDR3 has no conserved phenylalanine or tryptophan at its end. This chain joins TRBV6-5 and TRBJ2-7; D uncertain. The germline V gene encodes CDR1 MNHEY and CDR2 SVGAGI. The CDR3 has 15 amino acids. The CDR3 DNA reads TGTACCAGCAGTTACTCGCCCAAGGGTGGCTACGAGCAGTACATC. The encoded protein is CTSSYSPKGGYEQYI.

This clonotype was seen repeatedly, ten times or more. The rearrangement links TRBV6-2 or TRBV6-3 to TRBJ2-6; unclear D gene. The germline CDR1 and CDR2 sequences are MNHEY and SVGEGT. V was clipped by 2 bases and J by 4 bases, with 9 bases between them. The CDR3 is made up of 15 amino acids. CDR3 residues: CASSYDGSGANVLTF. As DNA, the CDR3 is TGTGCCAGCAGTTACGACGGCTCCGGGGCCAACGTCCTGACTTTC.

As to this clonotype: One junction end disagrees with the germline gene, perhaps due to a read error. V and J are TRBV11-1 and TRBJ2-2; possibly TRBD1 for D (8 bases). Germline V CDR1 and CDR2: SGHAT, FQDESV (reference sequence). The CDR3 runs 16 residues. The CDR3 nucleotides read TGTGCTAGCAGCTCGCCCAGGACAGGGAGGGCCGGGGAGCTGTTTTTT. Amino acid sequence: CASSSPRTGRAGELFF.

The rearrangement links TRBV6-8 to TRBJ1-5; D gene uncertain. The CDR3 spans 16 residues. Deletions cut 2 bases from V and 1 base from J, with 12 bases between. Germline CDR1 is MNHGY and CDR2 is SAAAGT. In DNA form, the CDR3 reads TGTGCCAGCAGTTACCCGAGGGAGAAAAGCAATCAGCCCCAGCATTTT. This encodes CASSYPREKSNQPQHF.

The chain joins TRBV10-1 to TRBJ2-3, with D perhaps being TRBD1 or TRBD2 (5 bases each). V was shortened by 7 bases and J by 4 bases, with 15 bases between the two germline ends. Germline V gene data show CDR1 as WNHNN and CDR2 as SYGVQD (reference sequence). The CDR3 covers 14 residues. The CDR3 DNA is TGCGCCAGCAAGGAGGCAGGGAGCGCAGATACGCAGTATTTT. It translates to CASKEAGSADTQYF.

The chain combines TRBV28 with TRBJ1-2; D might be TRBD1 (5 bases). CDR1 and CDR2 from the germline V gene are MDHEN and SYDVKM. The V and J ends lost 4 bases and 8 bases respectively, with 23 bases between them. The CDR3 contains 16 residues. The CDR3 DNA is TGTGCCAGCAGTTCTCAGACCTTCCGGGACCAAGGAGGCTACACCTTC. Its translation: CASSSQTFRDQGGYTF.

The chain carries TRBV11-2 and TRBJ1-1; 7 bases are shared with TRBD1. This CDR3 is 11 amino acids long. The V gene end was trimmed by 8 bases and the J gene end by 10 bases; junction bases not matched to a gene: 7. Germline-derived CDR1 and CDR2 are SGHAT and FQNNGV. In nucleotides, the CDR3 is TGTGCCAGCGGCTGGGACAGACGAGCTTTCTTT. Translating it yields CASGWDRRAFF. Full variable domain (outside the CDR3, taken from reference TRBV11-2 and TRBJ1-1): EAGVAQSPRYKIIEKRQSVAFWCNPISGHATLYWYQQILGQGPKLLIQFQNNGVVDDSQLPKDRFSAERLKGVDSTLKIQPAKLEDSAVYLCASGWDRRAFFGQGTRLTVV.

This chain links TRBV28 with TRBJ1-2; D call uncertain. V dropped 8 bases and J dropped 0 bases, with 16 bases sitting between them. CDR1 and CDR2 from the germline V gene are MDHEN and SYDVKM. The CDR3 spans 15 residues. Here the CDR3 DNA reads TGTGCCAGCGGCCCCTTGGGGTCTTCTAACTATGGCTACACCTTC. Its protein is CASGPLGSSNYGYTF.

Notes on this clonotype: The conserved phenylalanine or tryptophan is not found at the CDR3 terminus, so this likely reflects a read error. The gene calls are TRBV4-1 and TRBJ2-3, with 12 nucleotides matching TRBD2. This CDR3 is built from 17 residues. The V gene end was trimmed by 4 bases and the J gene end by 7 bases; junction bases not matched to a gene: 12. Germline V gives CDR1 MGHRA, CDR2 YSYEKL. DNA of the CDR3: TGCGCCAGCAGCCCGCCAACACTAGCGGGAGGCCTGCATACGCAGTATTCT. Amino acid sequence: CASSPPTLAGGLHTQYS.

The rearrangement uses TRBV6-7 and TRBJ2-3; 11 bases line up with TRBD2. TRBV6-7 is given ORF status, its function remaining uncertain. The CDR3 sequence is 19 residues long. J was trimmed by 3 bases and V by 2 bases; bases with no gene match: 13. The CDR3 nucleotides are TGTGCCAGCAGTTACCCCACACCAATACTAGCGGGAGAAACAGATACGCAGTATTTT. Its protein is CASSYPTPILAGETDTQYF.